This TCR beta chain comes out of a study of T cells after yellow fever vaccination (dated 2019 in TCRdb). Background for the entire study: The SMART-Seq v4 Ultra Low Input RNA kit was used to prepare libraries from fractions with low cell numbers. Two healthy male donors made up the cohort, one aged 18 to 30 years and the other aged 30 to 40 years. To follow T-cell clones before and after both primary and booster YFV17D yellow fever vaccination, bulk TCR alpha and beta repertoires underwent longitudinal sequencing. Blood samples were taken at several timepoints before and after primary and secondary immunization, and bulk PBMC replicates and cell subsets were isolated.

The treatment or condition label, as the study defines it: live attenuated yellow fever vaccine strain. A standard Ficoll-Paque protocol was used to isolate PBMCs from peripheral blood. Dynabeads CD4 and CD8 positive selection kits were used to isolate CD4 and CD8 T-cell fractions. TriZol was used to extract RNA from bulk PBMCs, from CD4 and CD8 fractions, and from dextramer-positive and dextramer-negative fractions. This clonotype was counted at least ten times. The antigen it recognizes is unknown. The sample holds no much larger clone one base away, and base qualities are not on file. As encoded in the germline V gene, CDR1 is KGHDR while CDR2 is SFDVKD. Deletion took 10 bases off V and 6 bases off J, with a span of 16 bases between the germline ends. The CDR3 has 13 amino acids, counting the end cysteine and phenylalanine. Only CDR3 DNA is held: 39 bases, read in frame from base 1. TCR cDNA was synthesized by 5'RACE template switching, through which a universal primer site and unique molecular identifiers were introduced. cDNA synthesis was primed from both the TCR alpha and TCR beta constant segments. Library amplification involved two PCR steps, and the second step added sample barcodes and sequencing adapters. Sequencing of libraries was performed on Illumina HiSeq 2500 (2x100 bp) or NovaSeq (2x150 bp). As for the original processing: Demultiplexing of reads and collapsing into UMI consensus sequences were performed with MIGEC, and V(D)J alignment was carried out with MiXCR. Using edgeR on replicate PBMC samples, clonotypes were called vaccine-responding if FDR was below 0.01 and the log2 fold change was above 5 up to day 15. Each bulk clonotype was labeled CD4 or CD8 based on which sequenced repertoire, CD4 or CD8, contained the clonotype at higher abundance. TCRdb itself trimmed the public reads at Q25 with fastp, ran MiXCR and retained productive beta chains. Rows merge per CDR3 protein into single entries with the most common DNA and genes. The V and J calls were determined by TCRdb, not by the authors. This sample gives approximately 120,000 distinct CDR3 sequences in total; about 7% of them show up just once. Around 2.7% of the sample rests with the top ten.

Study-level results and caveats: Because the study included only a couple of donors, the extent to which the findings can be generalized is limited. A small share of clonotypes occurred in both CD4 and CD8 compartments, likely arising from convergent recombination. The secondary T-cell response was found to be weaker but faster than the primary response, with a peak reached on day 5 rather than on day 15. Most clones expanded after primary vaccination (around 97% of CD4 and around nine tenths of CD8) were re-detected after the booster, suggesting that broad memory maintenance occurred. Computational filtering was required because FACS-sorted repertoires could contain abundant contaminating clonotypes from the bulk population.

Sequencing used CD4+ T cells sorted from PBMCs, obtained 10 to 11 days after the first yellow fever vaccination. The V gene is TRBV24-1 and the J gene is TRBJ2-3, and TRBD2 may be the D gene, going by 6 matching bases. The sequence derives from a man aged 18 to 30 who received the YFV17D yellow fever vaccine. The bases are TGTGCCACGGAGGGGCAGGAGCGGGATACGCAGTATTTT. This codes for CATEGQERDTQYF.